The 31 T cell receptor beta chains presented below share a single source sample, sequenced in a study of regulatory T cells in long-lasting Graves disease (dated by TCRdb to about 2021). Reading the label with the study, this specimen's time point is: newly diagnosed GD, antithyroid drugs for less than 3 months. RNA was extracted from PBMCs in TRIzol for both TCR sequencing and RNA sequencing. The library was obtained by multiplex PCR. The listed sequencing device is Illumina HiSeq 4000. To build TCR beta libraries, CDR3 regions were amplified by Arm-PCR using iRepertoire HTBI primers. TCRdb reworked the public reads: Q25 trimming with fastp, MiXCR clone assembly, productive beta chains retained. Records with the same CDR3 protein are collapsed into one entry carrying the most frequent genes and DNA. The sample records about 540,000 distinct CDR3 sequences, 13% of which are singletons. The top ten constitute 10% of the sample.

A further study also used this sample, focusing on T cells in Graves' hyperthyroidism and ophthalmopathy.

Sequenced here: peripheral blood mononuclear cells (PBMCs), sampled at new diagnosis, from a patient treated with antithyroid drugs. These TCRs come from a man younger than 40 with Graves disease. Donor details come from another sample of the same person, matched by shared clones.

This clonotype was counted ten times or more. The rearrangement joins TRBV7-8 to TRBJ1-2, with 8 bases identical to TRBD1. This CDR3 contains 16 residues. CDR1 and CDR2 from the germline V gene are SGHVS and FQNEAQ. V shed 6 bases, J shed 3 bases, and the junction held 12 bases outside the gene matches. Here the CDR3 DNA reads TGTGCCAGCAGTTCTAACAGGGGGGGATTGGACTATGGCTACACCTTC. As protein: CASSSNRGGLDYGYTF.

The J gene is TRBJ1-2, the V gene TRBV25-1; possible D gene TRBD1, 5 bases. CDR1 is MGHDK, CDR2 SYGVNS, per germline. The ends were cut back, 2 bases at V and 8 bases at J, with 12 bases in the middle. The CDR3 is made up of 13 amino acids. CDR3 amino acids: CASSEQGAPGYTF. CDR3 sequence (DNA): TGTGCCAGCAGTGAACAAGGGGCGCCGGGCTACACCTTC.

This clonotype was observed at least ten times. The chain uses TRBV30 and TRBJ2-7; D unclear. V was trimmed by 0 bases and J by 0 bases, leaving 12 bases between them. The CDR3 length is 15 residues. Germline loops: CDR1 GTSNPN, CDR2 SVGIG (reference sequence). The CDR3: CAWSVLGQSSYEQYF. The DNA of the CDR3 is TGTGCCTGGAGTGTACTCGGGCAGAGCTCCTACGAGCAGTACTTC.

This clonotype was seen repeatedly, ten times or more. J is TRBJ2-1 and V is TRBV13; D uncertain. The CDR3 extends over 15 amino acids. Looked up from germline, CDR1 is PRHDT and CDR2 is FYEKMQ (reference sequence). With 5 bases removed from V and 6 bases from J, the gap between germline ends came to 17 bases. The CDR3 DNA is TGTGCCAGCAGCGCCGGGTCCTTTCGGCGCAATGAGCAGTTCTTC. Translation gives CASSAGSFRRNEQFF.

As concerns this clonotype: This may be a read error: a much more frequent sequence differs by one nucleotide. The J gene is TRBJ2-7, the V gene TRBV6-1, with D possibly called TRBD1 or TRBD2 (5 bases each). CDR3 length: 18 residues. Deletions cut 0 bases from V and 3 bases from J, with 21 bases between. Looked up from germline, CDR1 is MNHNS and CDR2 is SASEGT. The CDR3 sequence: CASSEASRDRLRSYEQYF. In DNA, the CDR3 is TGTGCCAGCAGTGAAGCATCCCGGGACCGATTGAGAAGCTACGAGCAGTACTTC.

This clonotype was detected a few times. The J gene is TRBJ2-7, the V gene TRBV30; 9 bases line up with TRBD2. Per germline, CDR1 GTSNPN and CDR2 SVGIG (reference sequence). The CDR3 runs 13 residues. V shed 8 bases and J 4 bases; nucleotides not matched to a gene: 9. CDR3 protein: CAVAGEGGYEQYF. CDR3 bases: TGTGCCGTAGCGGGAGAGGGAGGTTACGAGCAGTACTTC.

The rearrangement links TRBV12-3 or TRBV12-4 to TRBJ2-1; TRBD2 matches at 9 bases. This CDR3 region has 16 residues. Germline trimming cut 5 bases from V and 7 bases from J; bases unmatched to any gene: 12. CDR3 nucleotides: TGTGCCAGCAGTGACTTCCCGGGACTAGCCGGAAATGAGCAGTTCTTC. Amino acid sequence: CASSDFPGLAGNEQFF.

This chain uses TRBV30 with TRBJ2-2; the D is unclear. Germline V gene data show CDR1 as GTSNPN and CDR2 as SVGIG (reference sequence). The CDR3 totals 16 residues. Trimming removed 0 bases from V and 3 bases from J, with 14 bases in between. The CDR3 sequence is CAWSVPSRVYTGELFF. Here the CDR3 DNA reads TGTGCCTGGAGTGTACCATCCCGGGTCTACACCGGGGAGCTGTTTTTT.

The gene calls are TRBV18 and TRBJ2-1, with D unclear. The CDR3 consists of 15 residues. Germline V lookup: CDR1 KGHSH, CDR2 LQKENI. Trimming removed 0 bases from V and 3 bases from J, with 9 bases in between. The CDR3 nucleotides are TGTGCCAGCTCACCACCAGGGATGAGCTACAATGAGCAGTTCTTC. Translated: CASSPPGMSYNEQFF. Full variable domain (rest looked up from reference TRBV18 and TRBJ2-1): NAGVMQNPRHLVRRRGQEARLRCSPMKGHSHVYWYRQLPEEGLKFMVYLQKENIIDESGMPKERFSAEFPKEGPSILRIQQVVRGDSAAYFCASSPPGMSYNEQFFGPGTRLTVL.

In this sample, this clonotype turned up a few times. The rearrangement links TRBV7-2 to TRBJ2-3, with 11 bases fitting TRBD2. Germline trimming cut 6 bases from V and 6 bases from J; bases unmatched to any gene: 11. The CDR3 totals 16 residues. The germline V gene encodes CDR1 SGHTA and CDR2 FQGNSA. DNA for the CDR3: TGTGCCAGCAGAGACTTAGCGGGAGGGTGGGAGGATACGCAGTATTTT. Its protein is CASRDLAGGWEDTQYF.

This clonotype was detected only a few times. The V gene is TRBV5-1, the J gene TRBJ2-7, with a tentative D call TRBD2 (6 bases). This CDR3 spans 15 amino acids. Germline V gene sequence: CDR1 SGHRS, CDR2 YFSETQ. Trimming left V 0 bases short and J 3 bases short, with 13 bases between. CDR3 DNA: TGCGCCAGCAGCTTGGAAGGAGGGCACTACTACGAGCAGTACTTC. This codes for CASSLEGGHYYEQYF.

The rearrangement uses TRBV11-3 and TRBJ2-2; TRBD2 matches at 10 bases. This CDR3 spans 16 amino acids. V trimming: 3 bases; J trimming: 1 base; junction bases outside the gene matches: 2. From germline, CDR1 is SGHNT and CDR2 YENEEA. The CDR3 bases are TGTGCCAGCAGCTTCTTAGCGGGAGGGAACACCGGGGAGCTGTTTTTT. Translating it yields CASSFLAGGNTGELFF. The full variable domain, its missing parts supplied by reference TRBV11-3 and TRBJ2-2, is EAGVVQSPRYKIIEKKQPVAFWCNPISGHNTLYWYLQNLGQGPELLIRYENEEAVDDSQLPKDRFSAERLKGVDSTLKIQPAELGDSAVYLCASSFLAGGNTGELFFGEGSRLTVL.

This clonotype was observed at least ten times. The chain carries TRBV20-1 and TRBJ1-1, with D tentatively TRBD1 (6 bases). Germline V lookup: CDR1 DFQATT, CDR2 SNEGSKA (reference sequence). The CDR3 sequence is 12 residues long. V lost 5 bases and J lost 5, with 12 bases in between. CDR3 amino acids: CSAPGQGTEAFF. The CDR3 nucleotides read TGCAGTGCTCCGGGCCAGGGGACTGAAGCTTTCTTT.

This clonotype appeared many times. This chain connects TRBV29-1 to TRBJ2-1, with TRBD2 matching over 13 bases. The length of the CDR3 is 15 residues. Germline values: CDR1 SQVTM, CDR2 ANQGSEA. The junction had 12 bases not matched to a gene; V was cut back by 7 bases and J by 9 bases. CDR3 DNA: TGCAGCGGTGACGCTGGACTAGCGGGAGTTGCTGAGCAGTTCTTC. This translates into CSGDAGLAGVAEQFF.

This clonotype was recorded a few times. Just one base apart from a much larger clone, this may be a read error. CDR3 sequence: CSVEDAVSPSYNEQFF. The CDR3 bases are TGCAGCGTTGAAGACGCTGTTTCTCCCTCCTACAATGAGCAGTTCTTC. The gene calls are TRBV29-1 and TRBJ2-1; no clear D. Looked up from germline, CDR1 is SQVTM and CDR2 is ANQGSEA. V was shortened by 0 bases and J by 0 bases, with 12 bases between the two germline ends. The CDR3 runs 16 residues.

This clonotype occurred a few times. The chain combines TRBV2 with TRBJ2-7; 12 bases align to TRBD1. Per the germline V gene, CDR1 is SNHLY and CDR2 is FYNNEI. The ends lost 6 bases at V and 5 bases at J; junction bases unmatched: 8. CDR3 length: 15 residues. CDR3 residues: CASRGPGQGAHEQYF. As DNA, the CDR3 is TGTGCCAGCAGAGGGCCGGGACAGGGGGCACACGAGCAGTACTTC.

The chain uses TRBV27 and TRBJ1-5, with 7 bases that match TRBD1. After removal of 7 bases from V and 5 bases from J, the junction contained 8 bases not matched to a gene. The CDR3 runs 14 residues. Germline loops: CDR1 MNHEY, CDR2 SMNVEV (reference sequence). The DNA for the CDR3 is TGTGCCAGCAACCCGGGACAGACCTATCAGCCCCAGCATTTT. Residues: CASNPGQTYQPQHF.

The chain combines TRBV27 with TRBJ1-4, with a possible D match to TRBD1 (6 bases). This CDR3 has 15 amino acids. Germline-derived CDR1 and CDR2 are MNHEY and SMNVEV (reference sequence). With 5 bases removed from V and 8 bases from J, the gap between germline ends came to 18 bases. CDR3 region: CASSIQWGAREKLFF. Written as DNA, the CDR3 is TGTGCCAGCAGTATCCAATGGGGGGCTAGAGAAAAACTGTTTTTT.

This clonotype was counted many times. The chain has TRBV10-3 and TRBJ2-7; a possible D gene is TRBD2 (5 bases). This CDR3 region has 12 residues. Germline CDR1 is ENHRY and CDR2 is SYGVKD. Between the trimmed V and J ends, which lost 5 bases and 6 bases, there was a span of 11 bases. CDR3: CAISLSSGEQYF. Written as DNA, the CDR3 is TGTGCCATCAGTCTTTCGAGCGGCGAGCAGTACTTC.

In its sample, this clonotype was seen once. One end of the junction does not line up with germline, which may come from a read error. The genes are TRBV18 and TRBJ1-2; no definite D call. The CDR3 has 13 amino acids. In germline, CDR1 is KGHSH, CDR2 LQKENI. CDR3 region: CAGSPPSNYGYTF. The CDR3 DNA sequence: TGTGCCGGCTCACCACCCTCTAACTATGGCTACACCTTC.

This clonotype showed up many times. The V gene is TRBV2, the J gene TRBJ2-2; possibly TRBD1 for D (6 bases). Between the trimmed V and J ends, which lost 10 bases and 0 bases, there was a span of 15 bases. Germline assignment: CDR1 SNHLY and CDR2 FYNNEI. The CDR3 length is 15 residues. CDR3 DNA: TGTGCCACCACGGGGAACAGGGCGAACACCGGGGAGCTGTTTTTT. It encodes CATTGNRANTGELFF.

This clonotype has at least ten counts. The DNA of the CDR3 is TGTGCCACCAGTGCCCTACTAGCGGGGGAGCAGTTCTTC. The encoded protein is CATSALLAGEQFF. The chain uses TRBV24-1 and TRBJ2-1, with TRBD2 identical over 10 bases. CDR1 and CDR2 from the germline V gene are KGHDR and SFDVKD. This CDR3 spans 13 amino acids. Trimming at V came to 5 bases and at J to 10 bases, leaving 4 bases not matched to a gene.

The sample holds many counts of this clonotype. CDR3 coding DNA: TGTGCCAGCTTGGGACTAGCTTACGAGCAGTACTTC. This sequence encodes CASLGLAYEQYF. The chain links TRBV28 to TRBJ2-7; 9 bases map to TRBD2. There are 12 residues in the CDR3. CDR1 is MDHEN, CDR2 SYDVKM, per germline. With V trimmed by 8 bases and J by 4 bases, 3 bases remained unmatched.

V usage is TRBV11-2 and J usage is TRBJ1-6; no reliable D call. CDR1 is SGHAT and CDR2 is FQNNGV in the germline V gene. The CDR3 extends over 13 amino acids. Trimming shortened V by 0 bases and J by 10 bases, and 7 bases separated the two germline ends. Written as DNA, the CDR3 is TGTGCCAGCAGCTTAGATCGGCCCTCACCCCTCCACTTT. Translated: CASSLDRPSPLHF.

This clonotype was seen many times. The CDR3: CASSLGGSSNQPQHF. CDR3 DNA: TGTGCCAGCAGCTTAGGGGGGAGCAGCAATCAGCCCCAGCATTTT. The V and J genes are TRBV7-9 and TRBJ1-5, with D possibly matching TRBD1 (5 bases). The CDR3 totals 15 residues. Germline CDR1 SEHNR, CDR2 FQNEAQ (reference sequence). Trimming removed 1 base from V and 1 base from J, with 8 bases in between.

This clonotype was picked up many times. The V gene is TRBV5-1, the J gene TRBJ2-2; D gene unclear. V was cut by 1 base and J by 5 bases, with 6 bases left in between. There are 13 residues in the CDR3. Germline lookup yields CDR1 SGHRS and CDR2 YFSETQ. CDR3 DNA: TGCGCCAGCAGCTTGATCGGGACCGGGGAGCTGTTTTTT. It codes for CASSLIGTGELFF.

This clonotype was counted between two and nine times. The chain combines TRBV15 with TRBJ2-1; 8 nucleotides line up with TRBD2. V lost 0 bases, J lost 4 bases, and 14 bases stayed unmatched. Germline CDR1 LNHNV, CDR2 YYDKDF (reference sequence). The CDR3 covers 19 residues. The CDR3 region is CATSRDGFTSGKEYNEQFF. The CDR3 DNA sequence: TGTGCCACCAGCAGAGATGGTTTTACTAGCGGTAAAGAGTACAATGAGCAGTTCTTC.

The sample holds many counts of this clonotype. V gene TRBV11-3 combines with J gene TRBJ2-1; a weak D match, TRBD1 (5 bases). V lost 5 bases to trimming and J lost 5 bases, with 16 bases between them. The CDR3 runs to 15 residues. Germline CDR1 SGHNT, CDR2 YENEEA. In nucleotides, the CDR3 is TGTGCCAGCAGCGAACAGACAGACTTGGACAATGAGCAGTTCTTC. Translation: CASSEQTDLDNEQFF.

The chain uses TRBV7-9 and TRBJ1-3; possibly TRBD1 for D (6 bases). The CDR3 is 17 residues long. Germline V gene sequence: CDR1 SEHNR, CDR2 FQNEAQ (reference sequence). Trimming removed 6 bases from V and 0 bases from J, with 18 bases in between. The chain's CDR3 is CASRPGHLALSGNTIYF. The CDR3 bases are TGTGCCAGCAGGCCGGGACATTTAGCCCTCTCTGGAAACACCATATATTTT.

CDR3 coding DNA: TGTGCCAGCAGCGGAGGTTCTAGCGGGAGTGACGAGCAGTACTTC. Amino acids: CASSGGSSGSDEQYF. The rearrangement uses TRBV7-2 and TRBJ2-7; 10 bases fit TRBD2. V lost 5 bases and J lost 5; bases outside the gene matches: 9. The CDR3 loop spans 15 amino acids. Germline V gene lookup returns CDR1 SGHTA and CDR2 FQGNSA.

This clonotype showed up many times. V usage is TRBV24-1 and J usage is TRBJ1-5; D ambiguous. The CDR3 has 14 residues. Trimming stripped 3 bases from V and 3 bases from J, with 8 bases between. Germline V gives CDR1 KGHDR, CDR2 SFDVKD. CDR3 coding DNA: TGTGCCACCAGTGATGGGCAGTTCAATCAGCCCCAGCATTTT. It translates to CATSDGQFNQPQHF.